The clone carrying this TCR beta chain was seen more than once but under ten times. Per the original methods: Reference gene primer amplification yielded estimated nucleated cell counts. Using immunoSEQ multiplex PCR, the repertoire was profiled, and TCRdb retains in-frame clones only, with some absent. That table gives V, J and clone size, and the DNA gave D and trimming. This table holds around 300,000 clones, roughly 87% found once. The sample belongs to a study of blood T cell repertoires in COVID-19. Study information: The United States, Italy and Spain were the sources of the acute and convalescent COVID-19 samples. PBMCs, B-cell-depleted T cells, or T cells were the source of the cDNA or gDNA that made up the material.

Per germline, CDR1 MGHRA and CDR2 YSYEKL. With 2 bases clipped from V and 2 bases from J, the junction kept 5 bases outside the gene matches. The CDR3 has 15 residues. Source material: peripheral blood. This chain joins TRBV4-1 and TRBJ1-2, with 7 bases aligning to TRBD1. This TCR derives from a man aged 18 to 29 with active or convalescent COVID-19. In DNA, the CDR3 is TGCGCCAGCAGCCAATCGGGACAGATGAACTATGGCTACACCTTC. Amino acids: CASSQSGQMNYGYTF.